The 17 T cell receptor beta chains reported below all come from one sample, sequenced in a study of T cell clones after liver transplantation. The assay was immunoSEQ multiplex PCR, and TCRdb's table has in-frame clones only and misses some. The profile shows tens of thousands of clones, less than 90% of them singletons. Sequencing was performed on CD4+ T cells from blood, taken at the 22-month timepoint. These receptors originate from a human patient who received a liver transplant. Among the T cells, some may be from the graft donor.

The rearrangement uses TRBV9 and TRBJ2-7; perhaps D is TRBD1 or TRBD2 (5 bases each). CDR1 and CDR2 from the germline V gene are SGDLS and YYNGEE. V lost 0 bases and J 5 bases, leaving 15 bases between the germline ends. The CDR3 totals 15 residues. The DNA for the CDR3 is TGTGCCAGCAGCGTAGGAGGGACCCCACAGGACGAGCAGTACTTC. This encodes CASSVGGTPQDEQYF.

V usage is TRBV16 and J usage is TRBJ1-1; D unresolved. The CDR3 loop spans 14 amino acids. V lost 0 bases to trimming and J lost 2 bases, with 7 bases between them. Per the germline V gene, CDR1 is KGHSY and CDR2 is FQNENV. This CDR3 is CASSQSVPNTEAFF. The CDR3 bases are TGTGCCAGCAGCCAATCGGTCCCCAACACTGAAGCTTTCTTT. The full variable domain, in which reference TRBV16 and TRBJ1-1 provide the parts outside the CDR3, is GEEVAQTPKHLVRGEGQKAKLYCAPIKGHSYVFWYQQVLKNEFKFLISFQNENVFDETGMPKERFSAKCLPNSPCSLEIQATKLEDSAVYFCASSQSVPNTEAFFGQGTRLTVV.

The chain is built from TRBV4-2 and TRBJ2-2, with TRBD1 identical over 9 bases. The trim removed 1 base at V and 3 bases at J, leaving 9 bases unmatched. The CDR3 length is 18 residues. Germline V gene lookup returns CDR1 LGHNA and CDR2 YNFKEQ. In DNA form, the CDR3 reads TGTGCCAGCAGCCAAGGTCCTCCGGGACAGGGTTACACCGGGGAGCTGTTTTTT. Amino acids: CASSQGPPGQGYTGELFF.

V and J are TRBV28 and TRBJ1-2; tentative D call: TRBD1 (6 bases). V was shortened by 4 bases and J by 6 bases, with 6 bases between the two germline ends. The CDR3 sequence is 11 residues long. CDR1 is MDHEN and CDR2 is SYDVKM in the germline V gene. Here the CDR3 reads CASSYRDGYTF. The CDR3 DNA reads as TGTGCCAGCAGTTACAGGGATGGCTACACCTTC.

The V and J genes are TRBV7-2 and TRBJ1-5; maybe TRBD1 (5 bases). This CDR3 is 14 amino acids long. Germline assignment: CDR1 SGHTA and CDR2 FQGNSA. Trimming cost V 5 bases and J 0 bases, with 8 bases left between them. The CDR3 DNA sequence: TGTGCCAGCAGCGACAGTTATAGCAATCAGCCCCAGCATTTT. This encodes CASSDSYSNQPQHF.

The V call is TRBV6-4, the J call TRBJ1-2; D unresolved. The CDR3 covers 14 residues. V lost 0 bases, J lost 2 bases, and 7 bases lay in between. In germline, CDR1 is MRHNA, CDR2 SNTAGT. CDR3 DNA sequence: TGTGCCAGCAGTGACTCGGCAGAGAACTATGGCTACACCTTC. This codes for CASSDSAENYGYTF.

This clone appeared a single time. The chain is built from TRBV7-6 and TRBJ2-3; 10 nucleotides agree with TRBD2. CDR3 length: 15 amino acids. The germline V gene encodes CDR1 SGHVS and CDR2 FNYEAQ. Unmatched junction bases numbered 5, after V lost 5 bases and J lost 3 bases. The CDR3 is CASSLSGGATDTQYF. CDR3 bases: TGTGCCAGCAGCCTAAGCGGGGGGGCAACAGATACGCAGTATTTT.

The chain carries TRBV6-1 and TRBJ2-1; TRBD2 matches 8 bases. The J segment lost 6 bases and the V segment lost 4 bases, leaving 5 bases of the junction unmatched. Germline CDR1 is MNHNS and CDR2 is SASEGT. CDR3 size: 14 residues. CDR3 DNA: TGTGCCAGCAGTGCCAGCGGGAGATTCAATGAGCAGTTCTTC. Its translation: CASSASGRFNEQFF.

The V gene is TRBV6-6, the J gene TRBJ2-6; 7 bases agree with TRBD1. The V and J ends lost 10 bases and 0 bases, in that order; junction bases with no gene match: 9. This CDR3 is built from 16 residues. CDR1 is MNHNY, CDR2 SVGAGI, per germline (reference sequence). The CDR3 DNA follows: TGTGCCATCCCAGAGGGGGACAGCTCTGGGGCCAACGTCCTGACTTTC. Translation gives CAIPEGDSSGANVLTF.

The chain employs TRBV7-2 and TRBJ1-6; D is unclear. CDR1 is SGHTA, CDR2 FQGNSA, per germline. The CDR3 spans 14 residues. V was pared by 1 base and J by 7 bases, with 8 bases between. This chain's CDR3 is CASSLGLGNSPLHF. CDR3 DNA sequence: TGTGCCAGCAGCTTAGGGCTCGGCAATTCACCCCTCCACTTT.

V usage is TRBV6-5 and J usage is TRBJ2-1; TRBD2 aligns across 7 bases. This CDR3 contains 12 residues. V lost 8 bases and J lost 4; bases outside the gene matches: 2. Per germline, CDR1 MNHEY and CDR2 SVGAGI. The CDR3 region has the DNA TGTGCCAGCCGGGGGGTATACAATGAGCAGTTCTTC. Translated: CASRGVYNEQFF.

The table lists this clone with a count of one. The J gene is TRBJ2-5, the V gene TRBV5-1; 8 bases are a match to TRBD2. Germline V gene lookup returns CDR1 SGHRS and CDR2 YFSETQ. The ends lost 5 bases at V and 4 bases at J; junction bases unmatched: 7. The CDR3 is made up of 14 amino acids. Here the CDR3 reads CASRRGLAAETQYF. The CDR3 nucleotides read TGCGCCAGCAGGCGTGGACTAGCAGCAGAGACCCAGTACTTC.

The gene calls are TRBV10-3 and TRBJ2-1; 7 positions match TRBD2. The CDR3 extends over 16 amino acids. The germline V gene encodes CDR1 ENHRY and CDR2 SYGVKD. V lost 0 bases and J lost 4; bases outside the gene matches: 6. CDR3 nucleotide sequence: TGTGCCATCAGTGAGTCCGGCGGGAGTCGGTACAATGAGCAGTTCTTC. Amino acids: CAISESGGSRYNEQFF.

The gene calls are TRBV7-6 and TRBJ2-2, with D perhaps matching TRBD1 (5 bases). V lost 7 bases and J lost 5, with 14 bases in between. The CDR3 runs 14 residues. The V gene's germline CDR1 is SGHVS and CDR2 FNYEAQ. The CDR3 sequence is CASTELRVTGELFF. CDR3 DNA: TGTGCCAGCACCGAACTCAGGGTAACCGGGGAGCTGTTTTTT.

The rearrangement joins TRBV27 to TRBJ1-5; TRBD1 agrees at 7 bases. Looked up from germline, CDR1 is MNHEY and CDR2 is SMNVEV (reference sequence). This CDR3 spans 15 amino acids. Germline trimming cut 6 bases from V and 6 bases from J; bases unmatched to any gene: 11. The CDR3 DNA is TGTGCCAGCAGCCTGACAGGGCATAAGAGTCAGCCCCAGCATTTT. This sequence encodes CASSLTGHKSQPQHF.

This rearrangement joins TRBV6-1 to TRBJ1-1, with D hard to call. CDR1 is MNHNS and CDR2 is SASEGT in the germline V gene. V lost 2 bases, J lost 4 bases, and 8 bases lay in between. The CDR3 totals 13 residues. CDR3 region: CASSERGSTEAFF. Here the CDR3 DNA reads TGTGCCAGCAGTGAAAGAGGGAGCACTGAAGCTTTCTTT.

The chain links TRBV5-5 to TRBJ1-3, with D perhaps matching TRBD1 (5 bases). This CDR3 is 14 amino acids long. Germline V gene lookup returns CDR1 SGHKS and CDR2 YYEKEE (reference sequence). Trimming removed 0 bases from V and 7 bases from J, with 11 bases in between. CDR3 sequence (DNA): TGTGCCAGCAGCTTGGAGCTGGGGGTGAACACCATATATTTT. It translates to CASSLELGVNTIYF.